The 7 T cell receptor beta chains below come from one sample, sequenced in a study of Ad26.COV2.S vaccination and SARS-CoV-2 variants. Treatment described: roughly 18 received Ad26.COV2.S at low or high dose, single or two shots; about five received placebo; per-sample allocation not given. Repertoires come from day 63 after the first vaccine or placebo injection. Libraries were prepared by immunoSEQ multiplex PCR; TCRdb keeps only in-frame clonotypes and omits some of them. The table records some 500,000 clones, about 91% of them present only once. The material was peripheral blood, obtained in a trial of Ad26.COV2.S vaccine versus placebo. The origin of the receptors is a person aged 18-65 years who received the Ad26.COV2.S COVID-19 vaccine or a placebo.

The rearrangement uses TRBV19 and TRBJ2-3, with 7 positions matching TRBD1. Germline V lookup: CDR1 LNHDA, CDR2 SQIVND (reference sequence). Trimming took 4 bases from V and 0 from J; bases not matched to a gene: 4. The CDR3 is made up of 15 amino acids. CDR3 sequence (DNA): TGTGCCAGTAGTAACCGACAGGGAAGCACAGATACGCAGTATTTT. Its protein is CASSNRQGSTDTQYF.

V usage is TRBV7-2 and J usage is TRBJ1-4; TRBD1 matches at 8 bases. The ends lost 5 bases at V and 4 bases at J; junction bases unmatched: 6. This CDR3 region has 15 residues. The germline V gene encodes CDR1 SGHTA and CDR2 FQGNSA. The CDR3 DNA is TGTGCCAGCAGCCCCGGACAGGGCCTTAATGAAAAACTGTTTTTT. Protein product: CASSPGQGLNEKLFF.

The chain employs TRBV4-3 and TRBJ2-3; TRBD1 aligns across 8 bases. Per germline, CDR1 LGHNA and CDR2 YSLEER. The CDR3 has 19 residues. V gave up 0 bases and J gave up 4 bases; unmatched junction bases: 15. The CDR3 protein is CASSQDRLSGQAGADTQYF. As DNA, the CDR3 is TGCGCCAGCAGCCAAGATAGACTTTCGGGACAGGCCGGGGCAGATACGCAGTATTTT.

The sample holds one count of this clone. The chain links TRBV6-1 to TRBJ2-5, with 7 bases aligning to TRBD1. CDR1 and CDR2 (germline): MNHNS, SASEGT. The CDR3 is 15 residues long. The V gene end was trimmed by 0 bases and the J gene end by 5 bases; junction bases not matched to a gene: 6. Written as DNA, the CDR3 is TGTGCCAGCAGTGAAGCAACAGGGGATTGGGAGACCCAGTACTTC. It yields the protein CASSEATGDWETQYF.

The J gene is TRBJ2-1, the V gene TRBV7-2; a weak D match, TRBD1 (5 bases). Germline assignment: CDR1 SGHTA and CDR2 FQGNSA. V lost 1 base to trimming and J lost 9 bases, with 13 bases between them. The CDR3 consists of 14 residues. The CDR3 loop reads CASSLDLGVTEQFF. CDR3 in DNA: TGTGCCAGCAGCTTAGATTTAGGGGTAACTGAGCAGTTCTTC.

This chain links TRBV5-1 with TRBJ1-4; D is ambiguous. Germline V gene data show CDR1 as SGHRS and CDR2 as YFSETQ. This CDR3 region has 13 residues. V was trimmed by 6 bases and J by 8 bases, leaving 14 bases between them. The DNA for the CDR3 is TGCGCCAGCATACGGGGTGGAGGGGAAAAACTGTTTTTT. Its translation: CASIRGGGEKLFF.

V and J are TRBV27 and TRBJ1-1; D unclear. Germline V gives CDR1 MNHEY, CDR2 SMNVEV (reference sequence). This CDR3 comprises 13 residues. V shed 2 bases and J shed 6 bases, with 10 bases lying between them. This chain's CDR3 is CASSLRVSAEAFF. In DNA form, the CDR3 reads TGTGCCAGCAGTTTACGGGTATCCGCTGAAGCTTTCTTT.